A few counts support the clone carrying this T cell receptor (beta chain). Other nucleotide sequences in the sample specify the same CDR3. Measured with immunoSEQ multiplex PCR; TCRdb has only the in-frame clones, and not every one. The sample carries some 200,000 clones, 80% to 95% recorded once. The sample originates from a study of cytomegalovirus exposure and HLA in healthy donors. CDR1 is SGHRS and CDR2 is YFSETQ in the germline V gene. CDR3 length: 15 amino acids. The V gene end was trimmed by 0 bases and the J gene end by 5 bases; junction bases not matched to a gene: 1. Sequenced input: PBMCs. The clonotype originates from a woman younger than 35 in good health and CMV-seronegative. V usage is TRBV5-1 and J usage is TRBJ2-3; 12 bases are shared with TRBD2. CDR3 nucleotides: TGCGCCAGCAGCTTGGGACTAGCGGGAGTAGATACGCAGTATTTT. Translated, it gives CASSLGLAGVDTQYF. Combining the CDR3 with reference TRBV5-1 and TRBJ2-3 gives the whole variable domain KAGVTQTPRYLIKTRGQQVTLSCSPISGHRSVSWYQQTPGQGLQFLFEYFSETQRNKGNFPGRFSGRQFSNSRSEMNVSTLELGDSALYLCASSLGLAGVDTQYFGPGTRLTVL.